The T cell receptor (beta chain) described here comes from a study of T cell responses to AZD1222 COVID-19 vaccine. Clones were sequenced by immunoSEQ multiplex PCR, and TCRdb holds only the in-frame ones, with some missing. The data contain fewer than 120,000 clones, approximately 94% of them singletons. V lost 11 bases and J lost 7, with 20 bases in between. From germline, CDR1 is MNHEY and CDR2 SVGAGI. CDR3 length equals 13 residues. Note on this clone: As yet, its antigen is unknown.

Study-wide findings and caveats: Sampling captured repertoires only after the peak T cell response. Donor demographics were predominantly white British with a female majority; clonal diversity may be underestimated. Baseline serology detected seropositivity in only 5 or 6 AZD1222 recipients.

The TCR was taken from an adult who received the AZD1222 COVID-19 vaccine. Sequenced material: peripheral blood, taken 28 days after the second AZD1222 dose. This chain connects TRBV6-5 to TRBJ1-2, with TRBD1 as a possible D gene (6 bases). The CDR3 DNA reads TGTGCCGCCGAACTACAGGGAGGACGTGGCTACACCTTC. This codes for CAAELQGGRGYTF.